The 8 T cell receptor beta chains below come from one sample, sequenced in a study of low-dose radiotherapy and immunotherapy resistance in tumors. As for time point: before trial treatment. Primers targeting TRAV and TRBV primed first-strand cDNA, covering alpha and beta chains. With a V-primer adapter and a constant-region primer, TCRs were amplified for roughly 20 PCR cycles. TCRdb recomputed calls from the reads with MiXCR, one row per CDR3 protein. This sample carries around 83,000 distinct CDR3 sequences, over 15% of them seen once, and the ten largest clones take 5% to 6.5%. The source was PBMCs, collected before treatment. The origin of the receptors is a male donor with prostate cancer.

This clonotype was detected many times. The chain has TRBV7-2 and TRBJ1-1; 7 bases align to TRBD1. The CDR3 sequence is 14 residues long. Germline V CDR1 and CDR2: SGHTA, FQGNSA. V dropped 3 bases and J dropped 13; count of bases not matched to a gene: 14. Here the CDR3 reads CASSLVLRDRDLFF. Here the CDR3 DNA reads TGTGCCAGCAGCTTGGTCCTTCGCGACAGGGACCTTTTCTTT.

This rearrangement joins TRBV3-1 to TRBJ2-1, with 11 positions matching TRBD1. Germline CDR1 is LGHDT and CDR2 is YNNKEL (reference sequence). The CDR3 consists of 18 residues. V lost 4 bases, J lost 6 bases, and 14 bases stayed unmatched. In DNA, the CDR3 is TGTGCCAGCAGCCCGGACAGGGGGCACCCAATCTTCCGCAATGAGCAGTTCTTC. Protein sequence: CASSPDRGHPIFRNEQFF.

This clonotype was found many times. This chain joins TRBV28 and TRBJ2-7; D is possibly TRBD2 (5 bases). Trimming left V 7 bases short and J 3 bases short, with 10 bases between. This CDR3 spans 12 amino acids. Germline V CDR1 and CDR2: MDHEN, SYDVKM. The CDR3 nucleotides are TGTGCCAGCAATATTGCGGGCTACGAGCAGTACTTC. It codes for CASNIAGYEQYF.

At least ten counts were recorded for this clonotype. The chain recombines TRBV15 with TRBJ2-4; D possibly uses TRBD1 or TRBD2 (5 bases each). CDR3 length: 16 amino acids. V was pared by 0 bases and J by 8 bases, with 17 bases between. Germline loops: CDR1 LNHNV, CDR2 YYDKDF (reference sequence). CDR3 amino acids: CATSRDLDGGADIQYF. The CDR3 DNA is TGTGCCACCAGCAGAGATTTAGATGGGGGTGCCGACATTCAGTACTTC. The complete variable domain, with remaining parts taken from reference TRBV15 and TRBJ2-4, reads DAMVIQNPRYQVTQFGKPVTLSCSQTLNHNVMYWYQQKSSQAPKLLFHYYDKDFNNEADTPDNFQSRRPNTSFCFLDIRSPGLGDTAMYLCATSRDLDGGADIQYFGAGTRLSVL.

This clonotype has just one count. The DNA of the CDR3 is TGCAGTACGTTGGGGGGCCCCTACAATGAGCAGTTCTTC. It yields the protein CSTLGGPYNEQFF. The chain carries TRBV20-1 and TRBJ2-1, with D perhaps TRBD1 or TRBD2 (6 bases each). The CDR3 is made up of 13 amino acids. Germline V gene data show CDR1 as DFQATT and CDR2 as SNEGSKA (reference sequence). Trimming left V 8 bases short and J 2 bases short, with 13 bases between.

For this clonotype: A far larger clone is just one base off, so this is likely a read error. Likely a read error: the CDR3 ends without its conserved phenylalanine or tryptophan. DNA for the CDR3: TGTGCCAGCAGCTTAGTTCCTAGCTGGGAGACCCAGTACTCC. Protein: CASSLVPSWETQYS. The chain employs TRBV28 and TRBJ2-5, with a weak D call TRBD2 (5 bases). Germline V gene data show CDR1 as MDHEN and CDR2 as SYDVKM. The CDR3 runs 14 residues. The ends were cut back, 6 bases at V and 5 bases at J, with 16 bases in the middle.

This clonotype was found a few times. V and J are TRBV20-1 and TRBJ1-5, with D tentatively TRBD1 (5 bases). CDR3 length: 15 amino acids. Per the germline V gene, CDR1 is DFQATT and CDR2 is SNEGSKA (reference sequence). The V end lost 5 bases, the J end lost 0 bases, and 14 bases lay between the germline ends. The CDR3 region has the DNA TGCAGTGCTGGACCCTTTCAGGGTAGCAATCAGCCCCAGCATTTT. This translates into CSAGPFQGSNQPQHF.

Turning to this clonotype: This sequence is one base from a far larger clone and is likely a read error. The gene calls are TRBV5-3 and TRBJ2-1; D is uncertain. TRBV5-3 qualifies as an ORF whose function is uncertain. The CDR3 is 13 residues long. Deletions cut 8 bases from V and 10 bases from J, with 19 bases between. CDR3 amino acids: CASSRTDTYEQFF. The CDR3 region has the DNA TGTGCCAGCAGCAGGACGGATACCTACGAGCAGTTCTTC.